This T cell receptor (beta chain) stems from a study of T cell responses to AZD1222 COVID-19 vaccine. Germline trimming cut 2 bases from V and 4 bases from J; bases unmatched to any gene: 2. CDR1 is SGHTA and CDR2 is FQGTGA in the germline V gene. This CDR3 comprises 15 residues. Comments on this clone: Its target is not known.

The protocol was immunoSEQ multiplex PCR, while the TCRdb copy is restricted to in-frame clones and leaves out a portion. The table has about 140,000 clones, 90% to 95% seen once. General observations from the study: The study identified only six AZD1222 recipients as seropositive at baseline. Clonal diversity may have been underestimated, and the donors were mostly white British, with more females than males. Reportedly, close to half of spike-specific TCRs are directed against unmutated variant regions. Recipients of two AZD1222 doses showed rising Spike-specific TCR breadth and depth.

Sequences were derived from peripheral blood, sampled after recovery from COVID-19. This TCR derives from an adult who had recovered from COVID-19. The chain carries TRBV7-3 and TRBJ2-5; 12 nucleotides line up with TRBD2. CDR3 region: CASSLGLAGIETQYF. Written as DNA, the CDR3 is TGTGCCAGCAGCTTAGGACTAGCGGGAATAGAGACCCAGTACTTC.